The entry below gives a single T cell receptor beta chain sequence along with its context. Antigen specificity is unknown. Assay used: immunoSEQ multiplex PCR; TCRdb lists only in-frame clones, some missing. The sample contains about 680,000 clones, about 80% of which appear only once. Donors included only healthy HIV-negative adults lacking recent acute infections or vaccinations. The data were obtained in a study of shared clonotypes between healthy human individuals. Study observations and caveats: Sampling covered blood only; tissue repertoires likely differ. Naive subsets tended to show greater estimated richness than memory subsets.

The V and J ends lost 5 bases and 7 bases respectively, with 20 bases between them. This CDR3 spans 15 amino acids. The V gene's germline CDR1 is MDHEN and CDR2 SYDVKM. The receptor's source is a woman aged 30 to 39 in good health. Sample: memory CD4+ T cells sorted from blood. Subset reported: CD45RA-negative fraction. J is TRBJ2-5 and V is TRBV28; TRBD2 is a possible D gene (6 bases). CDR3 amino acids: CASSGPGGASGTQYF. For the CDR3, the DNA is TGTGCCAGCAGTGGACCCGGAGGGGCGTCCGGGACCCAGTACTTC.